This T cell receptor beta chain comes out of a study of control samples from healthy donors and cancer patients (dated by TCRdb to about 2020). Concerning this clone itself: The specificity of this receptor is unknown. Base qualities are not provided; no much larger clone lies one nucleotide away.

The CDR3 numbers 13 residues from cysteine through phenylalanine. Only the CDR3 part of the read is kept: 39 bases, read in frame from the first base. V loses 8 bases, J loses 5 bases, and the germline ends lie 15 bases apart. From the germline V gene, CDR1 is MNHEY and CDR2 is SVGAGI. Library preparation used the immunoSEQ multiplex PCR assay. TCRdb took this table from immuneACCESS and kept in-frame rearrangements with V and J called. Such tables lack part of the clones; where checked against another copy, unresolved V genes explain under half of the gap, and the rest is unexplained. Present in this sample are 110,000 or so clones, approximately 87% of which were seen just once. The ten largest clones capture roughly 12% of the sample.

The TCR originated in a man between 25 and 39 years old in good health. Sequencing input: blood. This chain joins TRBV6-5 to TRBJ1-1, with a tentative D gene TRBD1 over 5 matching bases. The CDR3 loop reads CASLGLPGTEAFF. In nucleotide form, the sequence is TGTGCCAGCCTCGGACTACCAGGGACTGAAGCTTTCTTT.